The rows below give T cell receptor beta chains drawn from one sample of a study of blood T cell repertoires in COVID-19. Generated by immunoSEQ multiplex PCR, the TCRdb table keeps only in-frame clones and is missing some. The sample lists 240,000 or so clones; approximately 80% were seen once. Sequencing was done on a sample of peripheral blood. The receptors originated from an elderly woman with acute or convalescent COVID-19. The CDR3 runs from the conserved cysteine through the conserved F or W. The D gene is left open where the match is weak. The size field is filled for only some rows; it gives once, few, many or a size class.

clone size	V gene	J gene	D gene	CDR3 DNA	CDR3 protein
.	TRBV7-9	TRBJ2-7	TRBD2	TGTGCCAGCAGCTTAGCGGCGGGGGGCCATTATGACTTC	CASSLAAGGHYDF
once	TRBV7-8	TRBJ2-1	TRBD2	TGTGCCAGCAGCGCCAACCGCCTAGCGGGGATCTACAATGAGCAGTTCTTC	CASSANRLAGIYNEQFF
.	TRBV4-1	TRBJ2-2	TRBD2	TGCGCCAGCAGCCAAGGGAGCGGGGGAGTTCTCGGGGAGCTGTTTTTT	CASSQGSGGVLGELFF
.	TRBV19	TRBJ1-2	TRBD1	TGTGCCAGTAGTGGGGAACGGCGACAGGGGGCCGGTGGCTACACCTTC	CASSGERRQGAGGYTF
.	TRBV19	TRBJ1-4	.	TGTGCCAGTAGTATCGTCCAGGGCCCTAATGAAAAACTGTTTTTT	CASSIVQGPNEKLFF
.	TRBV30	TRBJ1-6	.	TGTGCCTGGAGTCGTGACAGTCGCGATTCACCCCTCCACTTT	CAWSRDSRDSPLHF
.	TRBV30	TRBJ1-2	TRBD1	TGTGCCTGGAGTAGGAGGGGGACAGGGAATTATGGCTACACCTTC	CAWSRRGTGNYGYTF
.	TRBV14	TRBJ2-1	.	TGTGCCAGCTCCTCTAGAACACGACCCTACAATGAGCAGTTCTTC	CASSSRTRPYNEQFF
.	TRBV28	TRBJ1-2	.	TGTGCCAGCAGTACAGGGCTGAGATCCTATGGCTACACCTTC	CASSTGLRSYGYTF
once	TRBV5-4	TRBJ2-3	TRBD2	TGTGCCAGCAGCTTGGAACCCGGGACTAGCGGCACAGATACGCAGTATTTT	CASSLEPGTSGTDTQYF
.	TRBV28	TRBJ2-7	TRBD1	TGTGCCAGCAGTTGGGACAGATCCTACGAGCAGTACTTC	CASSWDRSYEQYF
.	TRBV5-1	TRBJ1-2	.	TGCGCCAGCAGCTTGGATCCCGGGGGGCGCGGCTACACCTTC	CASSLDPGGRGYTF
.	TRBV2	TRBJ1-1	.	TGTGCCAGCAGCGCTAGGGGGACTGAAGCTTTCTTT	CASSARGTEAFF
.	TRBV30	TRBJ1-6	.	TGTGCCTGGACCGCCGGGGAGACAATATATAATTCACCCCTCCACTTT	CAWTAGETIYNSPLHF
.	TRBV7-8	TRBJ2-7	TRBD2	TGTGCCAGCAGCTCGCTCCAGACTAGCGGGAGAAACGAGCAGTACTTC	CASSSLQTSGRNEQYF
.	TRBV5-1	TRBJ1-1	TRBD1	TGCGCCAGCAGCATAGGACAGGGAGGGAGCACTGAAGCTTTCTTT	CASSIGQGGSTEAFF
.	TRBV5-1	TRBJ1-5	TRBD1	TGCGCCAGCAGCCCCCGACAGGGGAATCAGCCCCAGCATTTT	CASSPRQGNQPQHF
few	TRBV19	TRBJ1-5	.	TGTGCCAGTAGTATCTCTCGCGCCTCAGGCAGGGGTGATTCGCAGCCCCAGCATTTT	CASSISRASGRGDSQPQHF
.	TRBV5-1	TRBJ2-3	TRBD1	TGCGCCAGCAGCTTAGGGGGACAGGGGACAGATACGCAGTATTTT	CASSLGGQGTDTQYF
.	TRBV6-5	TRBJ1-1	TRBD1	TGTGCCAGCAGTTTGAACAGGGGAACTGAAGCTTTCTTT	CASSLNRGTEAFF
.	TRBV5-6	TRBJ2-5	TRBD2	TGTGCCAGCAGCTCCTTGACTAGCGGGCAGGCCCAGTACTTC	CASSSLTSGQAQYF
.	TRBV20-1	TRBJ2-3	.	TGCAGTGCTAGTCAGGAAAGCACAGATACGCAGTATTTT	CSASQESTDTQYF
.	TRBV6-5	TRBJ1-6	TRBD1	TGTGCCAGCAGTCGAGGACAGGGCCCTCAATCACCCCTCCACTTT	CASSRGQGPQSPLHF
.	TRBV11-2	TRBJ2-7	.	TGTGCCAGCAGCATTCTCCAGGGTCCCCCCGCCGAGCAGTACTTC	CASSILQGPPAEQYF
.	TRBV4-1	TRBJ2-1	TRBD2	TGCGCCAGCAGCCAAGATCTTTGGAGCGGGGGGACCTACAATGAGCAGTTCTTC	CASSQDLWSGGTYNEQFF